Listed below are T cell receptor beta chains from one sample, sequenced in a study of blood T cell repertoires in COVID-19. This table comes from immunoSEQ multiplex PCR, and its TCRdb copy is limited to in-frame clones, with some not included. The data show under 55,000 clones, about 88% seen once. Source material: peripheral blood. The receptor set was obtained from a man aged 35-49 years with active COVID-19. CDR3s include the opening cysteine and the closing phenylalanine or tryptophan. The order of the fields is V gene, CDR3 protein.

v_call: TRBV7-8; cdr3_aa: CASSLGGPNYGYTF
v_call: TRBV28; cdr3_aa: CASSLFVLEDGQETQYF
v_call: TRBV25-1; cdr3_aa: CASSDRDRGWTEAFF
v_call: TRBV7-9; cdr3_aa: CASSSYRTSGATYEQYF
v_call: TRBV9; cdr3_aa: CASSVGVQGDSGNTIYF
v_call: TRBV5-8; cdr3_aa: CASSNSYSGANVLTF
v_call: TRBV2; cdr3_aa: CATLGGTHNTEAFF
v_call: TRBV14; cdr3_aa: CASSQDKGQGRERGTGELFF
v_call: TRBV7-8; cdr3_aa: CASSSGQIGNTIYF
v_call: TRBV3-1/TRBV3-2; cdr3_aa: CASSQGQGLAGVHEQFF
v_call: TRBV30; cdr3_aa: CAWRRDRGGYGYTF
v_call: TRBV19; cdr3_aa: CASSPGTSGRDEQFF
v_call: TRBV6-5; cdr3_aa: CASSLRTGGSSGYTF
v_call: TRBV5-8; cdr3_aa: CASSRTRSYNEQFF
v_call: TRBV7-6; cdr3_aa: CASSLAGGISSYNEQFF
v_call: TRBV6-5; cdr3_aa: CASSIERQPNQPQHF
v_call: TRBV6-1; cdr3_aa: CASSEIRQGPGNQPQHF
v_call: TRBV18; cdr3_aa: CASSPRGRGSEKLFF
v_call: TRBV7-2; cdr3_aa: CASSWAGGGTYEQYF
v_call: TRBV7-9; cdr3_aa: CASSLEGGTDTQYF
v_call: TRBV13; cdr3_aa: CASSSTGWDFMNTEAFF
v_call: TRBV28; cdr3_aa: CASSSNRGRRDSNQPQHF
v_call: TRBV5-4; cdr3_aa: CASSLDFNNSPLHF
v_call: TRBV21-1; cdr3_aa: CASSPRTGTSGSIYHNEQFF
v_call: TRBV19; cdr3_aa: CASSTRQENQPQHF
v_call: TRBV11-2; cdr3_aa: CASSLAGGIYGYTF
v_call: TRBV30; cdr3_aa: CAWSVRGAGEKLFF
v_call: TRBV11-2; cdr3_aa: CASSLGGGPSGNTIYF
v_call: TRBV2; cdr3_aa: CASRPPYGGFHEQYF
v_call: TRBV7-2; cdr3_aa: CASSPWTRETQYF
v_call: TRBV29-1; cdr3_aa: CSAGQGRVTEAFF
v_call: TRBV14; cdr3_aa: CASSQEWASNEQFF
v_call: TRBV6-4; cdr3_aa: CASSYTDQEPQHF
v_call: TRBV4-1; cdr3_aa: CASSQGVSGPYEQYF
v_call: TRBV28; cdr3_aa: CASRTVREQYF
v_call: TRBV5-1; cdr3_aa: CASSLGGRTSYNEQFF
v_call: TRBV30; cdr3_aa: CAWSKDTSYEQYF
v_call: TRBV19; cdr3_aa: CASSIEGGQPQHF
v_call: TRBV5-4; cdr3_aa: CASSLPGQRTYEQYF
v_call: TRBV7-9; cdr3_aa: CASSAPTGTGNEKLFF
v_call: TRBV7-3; cdr3_aa: CASSSTTQSEQFF